The clone carrying this T cell receptor beta chain was recorded once. Just one base apart from a much larger clone, this may be a read error. The sample belongs to a study of T-cell reconstitution after alpha-beta-depleted transplantation in children. V gave up 7 bases and J gave up 1 base, with 13 bases separating them. The germline V gene encodes CDR1 DFQATT and CDR2 SNEGSKA (reference sequence). The CDR3 has 13 residues. Preparation of the TCRbeta library used unique molecular identifiers. TCRdb called the PCR reads again in MiXCR, with one record for every CDR3 protein. The sample includes roughly 590,000 distinct CDR3 sequences, approximately 15% of them seen just once.

This clonotype originated in a human donor who donated a stem cell graft to a child with acute myeloid leukemia. The material sequenced was PBMCs from the stem cell graft donor, taken from the stem cell graft. The V and J genes are TRBV20-1 and TRBJ1-1; D might be TRBD1 (5 bases). CDR3 DNA sequence: TGCAGTGGTTCCCCCGGGGCGAACACTGAAGCTTTCTTT. The encoded protein is CSGSPGANTEAFF.